The sequence of this TCR beta chain was determined in a study of neurological immune-mediated disorders. Findings of the study overall: The greatest TCR clonal expansion occurred in HTLV-1-associated myelopathy and the least in multiple sclerosis, which fell below healthy controls. None of the CDR3 amino acid sequences in expanded clones turned up in more than one subject, which points to private repertoires in all groups.

J lost 3 bases, V lost 5 bases, and 4 bases had no gene match. Germline loops: CDR1 SGHVS, CDR2 FQNEAQ. This CDR3 comprises 14 residues. TCRdb itself ran the 5' RACE reads through MiXCR, one entry per CDR3 protein. The sample has 45,000 to 60,000 distinct CDR3 sequences; 3.6% are singletons. In this sample, this clonotype turned up many times. Antigen: not known. This sequence originates from a man younger than 40 with multiple sclerosis. The sequencing input was PBMCs. The chain carries TRBV7-8 and TRBJ2-7; 10 bases align to TRBD2. CDR3 DNA: TGTGCCAGCAGCGTACTAGCGGGAAGCTACGAGCAGTACTTC. Translating it yields CASSVLAGSYEQYF.